The TCR beta chain described here comes from a study of cytomegalovirus exposure and HLA in healthy donors. Trimming took 8 bases from V and 6 from J; bases not matched to a gene: 12. Germline loops: CDR1 SNHLY, CDR2 FYNNEI. The CDR3 is 14 residues long. Turning to this clone: What it binds is unknown.

The PCR was carried out with 60 Vbeta primers and 13 Jbeta primers. Generated by immunoSEQ multiplex PCR, the TCRdb table keeps only in-frame clones and is missing some. This sample has under 200,000 clones, with over 60% found just once. Study-wide findings and caveats: Cytomegalovirus-associated status was assigned to approximately 160 TCR beta chains.

Input material: PBMCs. The TCR sequence derives from a man aged 35 to 55 in good health and CMV-seronegative. V is TRBV2 and J is TRBJ1-2, with 7 positions matching TRBD1. The CDR3 loop reads CASAALRGRDGYTF. CDR3 nucleotide sequence: TGTGCCAGCGCGGCCTTAAGGGGGCGCGATGGCTACACCTTC. Full variable domain (remainder filled in from reference TRBV2 and TRBJ1-2): EPEVTQTPSHQVTQMGQEVILRCVPISNHLYFYWYRQILGQKVEFLVSFYNNEISEKSEIFDDQFSVERPDGSNFTLKIRSTKLEDSAMYFCASAALRGRDGYTFGSGTRLTVV.